These T cell receptor beta chains were read from a single sample in a study of regulatory T cells in long-lasting Graves disease. TCRdb called the multiplex PCR reads again in MiXCR, with one record for every CDR3 protein. The sample lists 400,000 to 500,000 distinct CDR3 sequences, approximately 22% occurring once. This sample comprised peripheral blood mononuclear cells (PBMCs), obtained when the disease was refractory, from a patient treated with antithyroid drugs. These receptors all stem from a female donor with Graves disease. CDR3s include the opening cysteine and the closing phenylalanine or tryptophan. Each record gives: D gene, J gene, V gene, clone size, CDR3 protein, CDR3 DNA. The D gene is left open where the match is weak. Some rows mark clone size as missing; the rest say once, few, many or name a class of expanded clone.

d_call: .
j_call: TRBJ2-5
v_call: TRBV11-2
clone_size: many
cdr3_aa: CASSGAWEETQYF
cdr3_nt: TGTGCCAGCAGCGGGGCCTGGGAAGAGACCCAGTACTTC

d_call: .
j_call: TRBJ2-5
v_call: TRBV7-3
clone_size: many
cdr3_aa: CASSQTVQETQYF
cdr3_nt: TGTGCCAGCAGCCAGACTGTCCAAGAGACCCAGTACTTC

d_call: TRBD2
j_call: TRBJ2-2
v_call: TRBV6-2/TRBV6-3
clone_size: many
cdr3_aa: CASSGLADTGELFF
cdr3_nt: TGTGCCAGCAGTGGACTAGCGGACACCGGGGAGCTGTTTTTT

d_call: TRBD1
j_call: TRBJ1-2
v_call: TRBV6-5
clone_size: few
cdr3_aa: CASSFQGQGIGYTF
cdr3_nt: TGTGCCAGCAGTTTCCAGGGACAGGGGATTGGCTACACCTTC

d_call: .
j_call: TRBJ2-2
v_call: TRBV5-1
clone_size: many
cdr3_aa: CASSLGQHNTGELFF
cdr3_nt: TGCGCCAGCAGCTTAGGGCAACATAACACCGGGGAGCTGTTTTTT

d_call: TRBD2
j_call: TRBJ2-1
v_call: TRBV7-9
clone_size: .
cdr3_aa: CASSLVGGLASRDEQFF
cdr3_nt: TGTGCCAGCAGCTTAGTAGGGGGACTAGCTTCACGGGATGAGCAGTTCTTC

d_call: .
j_call: TRBJ1-1
v_call: TRBV11-2
clone_size: .
cdr3_aa: CASSLSRVAEAFF
cdr3_nt: TGTGCCAGCAGCTTGTCCAGGGTCGCTGAAGCTTTCTTT

d_call: .
j_call: TRBJ2-2
v_call: TRBV11-2
clone_size: many
cdr3_aa: CASSRSGAGELFF
cdr3_nt: TGTGCCAGCAGCCGGAGTGGGGCCGGGGAGCTGTTTTTT

d_call: TRBD2
j_call: TRBJ2-1
v_call: TRBV20-1
clone_size: .
cdr3_aa: CSGRGTSGTVYEQFF
cdr3_nt: TGCAGTGGCCGGGGGACTAGCGGGACTGTCTATGAGCAGTTCTTC

d_call: .
j_call: TRBJ2-7
v_call: TRBV4-1
clone_size: .
cdr3_aa: CASSVLPGPYEQYF
cdr3_nt: TGCGCCAGCAGCGTCCTACCGGGCCCCTACGAGCAGTACTTC

d_call: .
j_call: TRBJ2-3
v_call: TRBV27
clone_size: .
cdr3_aa: CASSLSPGSGTDTQYF
cdr3_nt: TGTGCCAGCAGTTTATCTCCCGGTTCGGGCACAGATACGCAGTATTTT

d_call: TRBD2
j_call: TRBJ2-5
v_call: TRBV10-1
clone_size: many
cdr3_aa: CASSEGLAEGQETQYF
cdr3_nt: TGCGCCAGCAGTGAGGGACTAGCGGAGGGGCAAGAGACCCAGTACTTC

d_call: .
j_call: TRBJ2-3
v_call: TRBV10-3
clone_size: .
cdr3_aa: CAIAAGVYTDTQYF
cdr3_nt: TGTGCCATCGCCGCAGGGGTCTACACAGATACGCAGTATTTT

d_call: .
j_call: TRBJ1-1
v_call: TRBV7-2
clone_size: many
cdr3_aa: CASSFSVGTEAFF
cdr3_nt: TGTGCCAGCAGCTTTTCGGTAGGCACTGAAGCTTTCTTT